The next 28 T cell receptor beta chains were all read from a single sample in a study of blood T cell repertoires in COVID-19. The repertoire was sequenced with immunoSEQ multiplex PCR; TCRdb's copy has only in-frame clones and lacks some. The sample has approximately 100,000 clones, roughly four fifths seen once. The sample comprised peripheral blood. Receptors were obtained from a human donor in a cohort sampled during active COVID-19.

The rearrangement uses TRBV7-8 and TRBJ2-1; the match to TRBD2 covers 10 bases. V dropped 4 bases and J dropped 9; count of bases not matched to a gene: 9. This CDR3 contains 15 residues. The germline gives CDR1 SGHVS, CDR2 FQNEAQ. The CDR3, as DNA: TGTGCCAGCAGCTCCGAGCGGGAGGGCCTAGGTGAGCAGTTCTTC. It codes for CASSSEREGLGEQFF.

The V and J genes are TRBV7-9 and TRBJ2-7; 7 nucleotides match TRBD1. V lost 4 bases to trimming and J lost 6 bases; unmatched junction nucleotides: 15. CDR1 is SEHNR, CDR2 FQNEAQ, per germline (reference sequence). The length of the CDR3 is 16 residues. The CDR3 region is CASSSYPGQARVEQYF. DNA for the CDR3: TGTGCCAGCAGCTCTTATCCTGGACAGGCCAGAGTCGAGCAGTACTTC.

V usage is TRBV7-9 and J usage is TRBJ1-3; D unclear. The length of the CDR3 is 14 residues. The V end lost 5 bases, the J end lost 4 bases, and 12 bases lay between the germline ends. CDR1 SEHNR and CDR2 FQNEAQ come from the germline V gene (reference sequence). CDR3 region: CASSLTGVGNTIYF. The DNA of the CDR3 is TGTGCCAGCAGCCTTACGGGAGTGGGAAACACCATATATTTT.

This chain connects TRBV7-2 to TRBJ1-5; D perhaps matches TRBD1 (5 bases). V shed 2 bases and J shed 7 bases, with 21 bases lying between them. Germline V gene sequence: CDR1 SGHTA, CDR2 FQGNSA. The CDR3 runs to 17 residues. For the CDR3, the DNA is TGTGCCAGCAGCTTAATGGGGCCGGAATTTCTAGGGCAGCCCCAGCATTTT. This gives the protein CASSLMGPEFLGQPQHF.

This chain links TRBV11-2 with TRBJ2-5, with D maybe TRBD2 (5 bases). The CDR3 loop spans 17 amino acids. Germline values: CDR1 SGHAT, CDR2 FQNNGV. Trimming took 1 base from V and 3 from J, leaving 18 bases between them. This CDR3 is CASSLVLLAGFEETQYF. Here the CDR3 DNA reads TGTGCCAGCAGCTTAGTACTCCTAGCTGGATTCGAAGAGACCCAGTACTTC. The full variable domain, completed using reference TRBV11-2 and TRBJ2-5, is EAGVAQSPRYKIIEKRQSVAFWCNPISGHATLYWYQQILGQGPKLLIQFQNNGVVDDSQLPKDRFSAERLKGVDSTLKIQPAKLEDSAVYLCASSLVLLAGFEETQYFGPGTRLLVL.

This chain connects TRBV2 to TRBJ1-1, with D possibly being TRBD1 (6 bases). The germline V gene has CDR1 SNHLY and CDR2 FYNNEI. The CDR3 has 13 amino acids. The V gene lost 6 bases and the J gene lost 2 bases, with 10 bases spanning the gap. The CDR3 nucleotides read TGTGCCAGCAGGAGGGACATTAACACTGAAGCTTTCTTT. The encoded protein is CASRRDINTEAFF.

The rearrangement joins TRBV11-3 to TRBJ1-1; 8 nucleotides match TRBD1. Germline V gives CDR1 SGHNT, CDR2 YENEEA. Trimming removed 5 bases from V and 4 bases from J; junction bases left unmatched: 6. The CDR3 sequence is 14 residues long. The CDR3 sequence is CASSPRTGTTEAFF. The DNA of the CDR3 is TGTGCCAGCAGCCCCCGGACAGGGACCACTGAAGCTTTCTTT. Full variable domain (remainder filled in from reference TRBV11-3 and TRBJ1-1): EAGVVQSPRYKIIEKKQPVAFWCNPISGHNTLYWYLQNLGQGPELLIRYENEEAVDDSQLPKDRFSAERLKGVDSTLKIQPAELGDSAVYLCASSPRTGTTEAFFGQGTRLTVV.

Regarding this clone: Other DNA sequences from this sample encode an identical CDR3 as well. The chain combines TRBV4-3 with TRBJ2-1, with D possibly TRBD1 on 5 matching bases. V dropped 0 bases and J dropped 1 base, with 7 bases sitting between them. Germline CDR1 and CDR2: LGHNA and YSLEER. This CDR3 contains 15 residues. The CDR3 DNA is TGCGCCAGCAGCCAAGATTCAGGGTCCTACAATGAGCAGTTCTTC. It specifies CASSQDSGSYNEQFF.

The J gene is TRBJ2-1, the V gene TRBV11-2, with D possibly TRBD2 on 6 matching bases. V lost 5 bases and J lost 5, with 13 bases in between. The CDR3 length is 14 residues. Per the germline V gene, CDR1 is SGHAT and CDR2 is FQNNGV. CDR3 in DNA: TGTGCCAGCAGCCGACGGACTACCAACAATGAGCAGTTCTTC. Translating it yields CASSRRTTNNEQFF.

This clone came up once. The chain combines TRBV7-3 with TRBJ1-1; D is uncertain. In germline, CDR1 is SGHTA, CDR2 FQGTGA. Trimming removed 5 bases at V and 0 bases at J, with 7 bases between. The CDR3 totals 13 residues. CDR3 in amino acids: CASSPNMNTEAFF. CDR3 in DNA: TGTGCCAGCAGCCCCAACATGAACACTGAAGCTTTCTTT.

This clone was picked up a small number of times. CDR3 nucleotides: TGTGCCAGCAGTCTATACGGGACAGGTACCTACGAGCAGTACTTC. Translating it yields CASSLYGTGTYEQYF. The J gene is TRBJ2-7, the V gene TRBV3-1 (or the pseudogene TRBV3-2); 8 bases are shared with TRBD1. Germline loops: CDR1 LGHDT, CDR2 YNNKEL (reference sequence). CDR3 length: 15 amino acids. Trimming took 6 bases from V and 2 from J; bases not matched to a gene: 9.

The genes are TRBV11-3 and TRBJ2-1; 10 bases line up with TRBD2. The V gene's germline CDR1 is SGHNT and CDR2 YENEEA. CDR3 length: 16 residues. The V segment lost 1 base and the J segment 4 bases; nucleotides outside the gene matches: 4. CDR3 coding DNA: TGTGCCAGCAGCTTAGCCGCTAGCGGGGGTTACAATGAGCAGTTCTTC. Residues: CASSLAASGGYNEQFF.

This chain uses TRBV4-1 with TRBJ1-2; a possible D gene is TRBD1 (6 bases). Germline V lookup: CDR1 MGHRA, CDR2 YSYEKL. The V end was cut by 3 bases, the J end by 4 bases, with 9 bases between. The CDR3 runs to 13 residues. In DNA, the CDR3 is TGCGCCAGCAGCCAGGACAGCTTCTATGGCTACACCTTC. Translation gives CASSQDSFYGYTF.

The genes are TRBV6-5 and TRBJ2-2, with TRBD1 identical over 9 bases. V trimming: 6 bases; J trimming: 5 bases; junction bases outside the gene matches: 7. Germline CDR1 is MNHEY and CDR2 is SVGAGI. CDR3 size: 15 residues. The CDR3 sequence is CASRSSDRGTGELFF. CDR3 bases: TGTGCCAGCAGATCGTCGGACAGGGGTACCGGGGAGCTGTTTTTT.

The rearrangement links TRBV19 to TRBJ2-1; tentatively, D is TRBD1 (5 bases). Per the germline V gene, CDR1 is LNHDA and CDR2 is SQIVND (reference sequence). The CDR3 sequence is 12 residues long. Deletions cut 5 bases from V and 6 bases from J, with 8 bases between. In nucleotides, the CDR3 is TGTGCCAGTAGTGCAGGGCTCAATGAGCAGTTCTTC. Translation gives CASSAGLNEQFF.

The CDR3 here is CASSLNPRGQGQPQHF. In nucleotides, the CDR3 is TGTGCCAGCTCACTAAACCCCAGGGGGCAGGGGCAGCCCCAGCATTTT. The chain links TRBV18 to TRBJ1-5; TRBD1 matches at 8 bases. The CDR3 has 16 residues. The germline CDR1 and CDR2 sequences are KGHSH and LQKENI. V shed 4 bases, J shed 7 bases, and the junction held 12 bases outside the gene matches.

The chain links TRBV12-3 or TRBV12-4 to TRBJ2-3; perhaps TRBD2 as D (5 bases). The CDR3 length is 13 residues. V was shortened by 3 bases and J by 4 bases, with 8 bases between the two germline ends. The CDR3 sequence: CASSFGESDTQYF. CDR3 nucleotide sequence: TGTGCCAGCAGTTTTGGGGAGTCAGATACGCAGTATTTT.

This clone has a handful of counts. CDR3: CATAGAGPNSPLHF. For the CDR3, the DNA is TGCGCCACCGCCGGCGCAGGGCCCAATTCACCCCTCCACTTT. V and J are TRBV10-1 and TRBJ1-6, with a weak D call TRBD1 (5 bases). Germline assignment: CDR1 WNHNN and CDR2 SYGVQD (reference sequence). The CDR3 totals 14 residues. V lost 10 bases and J 7 bases, leaving 17 bases between the germline ends.

V is TRBV5-1 and J is TRBJ1-2; no clear D. Germline CDR1 reads SGHRS; CDR2 reads YFSETQ. Trimming cost V 2 bases and J 4 bases, with 15 bases left between them. The CDR3 is 15 amino acids. The CDR3 nucleotides read TGCGCCAGCAGCTTAGCCCCGCGGTCAACCTATGGCTACACCTTC. The encoded protein is CASSLAPRSTYGYTF.

A few counts support this clone. This sample also contains other DNA sequences that code for the same CDR3. V usage is TRBV5-1 and J usage is TRBJ1-1; 7 positions match TRBD1. The CDR3 is 14 amino acids. V dropped 4 bases and J dropped 0; count of bases not matched to a gene: 3. Germline loops: CDR1 SGHRS, CDR2 YFSETQ. The CDR3 nucleotides read TGCGCCAGCAGCCCGGGACAGATGAACACTGAAGCTTTCTTT. Its translation is CASSPGQMNTEAFF.

The rearrangement links TRBV10-3 to TRBJ1-1; D is uncertain. Germline V gene sequence: CDR1 ENHRY, CDR2 SYGVKD. Trimming cost V 2 bases and J 1 base, with 8 bases left between them. The CDR3 runs to 14 residues. In nucleotides, the CDR3 is TGTGCCATCAGTGAGGGACTGACGAACACTGAAGCTTTCTTT. Translating gives CAISEGLTNTEAFF.

The chain couples TRBV12-3 or TRBV12-4 to TRBJ1-2; possible D gene TRBD1, 6 bases. With 10 bases removed from V and 0 bases from J, the gap between germline ends came to 12 bases. The CDR3 contains 13 residues. The DNA for the CDR3 is TGTGCCACCTGGGGGCCTCCTAACTATGGCTACACCTTC. Translated, it gives CATWGPPNYGYTF.

This chain joins TRBV5-6 and TRBJ1-3; D remains unclear. CDR1 and CDR2 (germline): SGHDT, YYEEEE. V lost 0 bases and J lost 6, with 13 bases in between. The CDR3 has 15 residues. In nucleotides, the CDR3 is TGTGCCAGCAGCTTGGTCCCAGGCGCCCCAAACACCATATATTTT. It codes for CASSLVPGAPNTIYF. Full variable domain (missing parts from reference TRBV5-6 and TRBJ1-3): DAGVTQSPTHLIKTRGQQVTLRCSPKSGHDTVSWYQQALGQGPQFIFQYYEEEERQRGNFPDRFSGHQFPNYSSELNVNALLLGDSALYLCASSLVPGAPNTIYFGEGSWLTVV.

J is TRBJ2-5 and V is TRBV29-1; tentative D call: TRBD1 (6 bases). The CDR3 contains 14 residues. Between the trimmed V and J ends, which lost 2 bases and 2 bases, there was a span of 12 bases. The germline gives CDR1 SQVTM, CDR2 ANQGSEA. In DNA form, the CDR3 reads TGCAGCGTTGAATCTCAGGGGCAACAAGAGACCCAGTACTTC. It translates to CSVESQGQQETQYF. Full variable domain (outside the CDR3, taken from reference TRBV29-1 and TRBJ2-5): SAVISQKPSRDICQRGTSLTIQCQVDSQVTMMFWYRQQPGQSLTLIATANQGSEATYESGFVIDKFPISRPNLTFSTLTVSNMSPEDSSIYLCSVESQGQQETQYFGPGTRLLVL.

The CDR3 loop is CASSQGRTGVREQYF. CDR3 sequence (DNA): TGTGCCAGCAGCCAAGGCCGGACAGGGGTACGCGAGCAGTACTTC. The chain uses TRBV11-3 and TRBJ2-7; 9 nucleotides align to TRBD1. The CDR3 totals 15 residues. Per germline, CDR1 SGHNT and CDR2 YENEEA. The V gene end was trimmed by 5 bases and the J gene end by 6 bases; junction bases not matched to a gene: 11. Based on the CDR3 plus reference TRBV11-3 and TRBJ2-7, the full variable domain is EAGVVQSPRYKIIEKKQPVAFWCNPISGHNTLYWYLQNLGQGPELLIRYENEEAVDDSQLPKDRFSAERLKGVDSTLKIQPAELGDSAVYLCASSQGRTGVREQYFGPGTRLTVT.

The J gene is TRBJ1-1, the V gene TRBV28; TRBD1 matches 12 bases. The germline V gene encodes CDR1 MDHEN and CDR2 SYDVKM. The CDR3 runs to 16 residues. V gave up 5 bases and J gave up 0 bases; unmatched junction bases: 4. Written as DNA, the CDR3 is TGTGCCAGCAGTCGAGGGACAGGGGGCCTGAACACTGAAGCTTTCTTT. It codes for CASSRGTGGLNTEAFF.

The chain recombines TRBV27 with TRBJ2-7; a possible D gene is TRBD1 (6 bases). The CDR3 loop spans 14 amino acids. CDR1 is MNHEY, CDR2 SMNVEV, per germline (reference sequence). Trimming pared 6 bases from V and 4 bases from J, leaving 16 bases between. The CDR3 DNA reads TGTGCCAGCAGGCGGATCGGACAGTCATACGAGCAGTACTTC. Protein product: CASRRIGQSYEQYF.

The V call is TRBV5-6, the J call TRBJ1-4; TRBD1 agrees at 7 bases. With 4 bases clipped from V and 3 bases from J, the junction kept 6 bases outside the gene matches. CDR1 and CDR2 (germline): SGHDT, YYEEEE. The CDR3 contains 15 residues. Written as DNA, the CDR3 is TGTGCCAGCAGCCGCTCCACAGGGGCTAATGAAAAACTGTTTTTT. Its translation: CASSRSTGANEKLFF.